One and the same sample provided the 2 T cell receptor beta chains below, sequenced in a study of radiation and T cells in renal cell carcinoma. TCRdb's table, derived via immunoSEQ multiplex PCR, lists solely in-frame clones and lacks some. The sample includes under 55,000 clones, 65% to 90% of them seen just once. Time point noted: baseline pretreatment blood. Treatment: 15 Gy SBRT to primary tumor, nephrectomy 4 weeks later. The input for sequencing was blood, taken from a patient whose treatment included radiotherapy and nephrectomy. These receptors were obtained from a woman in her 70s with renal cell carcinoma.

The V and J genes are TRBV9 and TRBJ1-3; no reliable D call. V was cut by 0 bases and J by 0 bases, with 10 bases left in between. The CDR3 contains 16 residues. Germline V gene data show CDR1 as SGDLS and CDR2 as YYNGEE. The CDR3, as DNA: TGTGCCAGCAGCGTAGTGACGGGTAGCTCTGGAAACACCATATATTTT. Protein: CASSVVTGSSGNTIYF.

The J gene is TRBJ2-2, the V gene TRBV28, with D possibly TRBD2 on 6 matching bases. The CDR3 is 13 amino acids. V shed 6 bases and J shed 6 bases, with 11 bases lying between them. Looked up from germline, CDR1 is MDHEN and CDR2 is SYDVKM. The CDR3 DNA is TGTGCCAGCAGCCTCGGAGGGGCCGGGGAGCTGTTTTTT. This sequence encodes CASSLGGAGELFF.